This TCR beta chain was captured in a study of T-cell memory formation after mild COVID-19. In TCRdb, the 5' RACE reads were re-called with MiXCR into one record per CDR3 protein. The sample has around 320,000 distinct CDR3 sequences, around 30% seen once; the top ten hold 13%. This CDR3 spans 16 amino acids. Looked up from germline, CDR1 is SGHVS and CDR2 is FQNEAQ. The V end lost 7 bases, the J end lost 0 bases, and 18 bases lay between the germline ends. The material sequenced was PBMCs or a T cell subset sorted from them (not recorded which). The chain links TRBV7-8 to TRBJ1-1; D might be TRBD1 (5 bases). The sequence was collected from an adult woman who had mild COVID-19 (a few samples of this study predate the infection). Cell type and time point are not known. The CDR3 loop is CASILSRVTMNTEAFF. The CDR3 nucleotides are TGTGCCAGCATTCTAAGCAGGGTGACTATGAACACTGAAGCTTTCTTT.